Reported below is one T cell receptor (beta chain). Within the sample, other DNA sequences also encode this same CDR3. The sample belongs to a study of control samples from healthy donors and cancer patients. The CDR3 consists of 14 residues. Germline V gene lookup returns CDR1 MNHEY and CDR2 SMNVEV (reference sequence). V lost 0 bases to trimming and J lost 4 bases, with 7 bases between them. Clones were read by immunoSEQ multiplex PCR, and TCRdb kept only the in-frame ones, dropping some. The repertoire holds under 65,000 clones, just over 90% seen once, with 0.95% to 1.5% in the top ten. The chain couples TRBV27 to TRBJ2-1; D gene uncertain. The receptor was derived from a woman in her 50s with colorectal cancer. Sequenced material: PBMCs. CDR3 protein: CASSLSGSYNEQFF. The CDR3 DNA reads as TGTGCCAGCAGTTTATCCGGCTCTTACAATGAGCAGTTCTTC.